The rows below give T cell receptor beta chains drawn from one sample of a study of memory CD4+ T cells and cytomegalovirus serostatus. TCRdb keeps only in-frame clones here, not all; method: immunoSEQ multiplex PCR. This repertoire shows around 63,000 clones, around 80% found once; its top ten account for around 0.58%. The sequencing sample was made of memory CD4+ T cells from blood. All receptors come from an adult in good health and CMV-seronegative. Some clones in this sample may be carry-over from other donors' samples. Both conserved end residues are part of each CDR3. Part of the rows lack a size; the others show once, few, many or a class for expanded clones.

v_call clone_size cdr3_aa
TRBV7-2 . CASSLGIGQGYGYTF
TRBV19 . CASSSSGAGELFF
TRBV28 . CASGRTGANEKLFF
TRBV14 . CASSLGTGLSYEQYF
TRBV7-2 . CASSSAGTLPRHTQYF
TRBV28 . CASSTPGQGHQPQHF
TRBV4-3 . CASSPKGGRSTFNYGYTF
TRBV11-2 . CASSLMGGAGANTEAFF
TRBV5-6 . CASRSLAVGSSYEQYF
TRBV13 . CASSPTGVQKQYF
TRBV9 . CASGRQGLHYGYTF
TRBV7-2 . CASSPGGTQETQYF
TRBV29-1 . CSVGDPGQGGTIYF
TRBV7-2 few CASRPELKGQGAFF
TRBV5-1 . CASSLQPATNNEQFF
TRBV5-4 . CASSFGAEKTQYF
TRBV14 . CASSQGSVNTEAFF
TRBV25-1 . CASSTQIGTGGSNTEAFF
TRBV5-1 . CASSVLTGINSPLHF
TRBV10-3 . CASQSGSGYEQYF
TRBV2 . CASSGQGNTEAFF
TRBV7-2 . CASSLRDRSFHEQYF
TRBV4-1 . CASGGPRLAGVETQYF
TRBV7-8 . CASSIDGYEQYF
TRBV7-8 . CASSKRRSTNEKLFF
TRBV2 few CASKNRGPYGYTF
TRBV20-1 few CSAKRTGQAFF
TRBV10-3 . CAIRSSGEAPTDTQYF
TRBV5-1 . CASSREMTYNEQFF
TRBV7-2 few CASSVAVSSYNEQFF
TRBV30 . CAWSDRGGGETQYF
TRBV5-6 medium-sized CASSPVLAANYGYTF
TRBV5-4 few CASSPTTGGQETQYF
TRBV5-1 . CASSPSYRGDYGYTF
TRBV7-2 . CASSLTTGRDQPQHF
TRBV9 . CASSGRASGGETQYF
TRBV7-8 . CASSPGQQETQYF
TRBV25-1 . CASSRSGTVGYEQYF
TRBV9 . CASSVDRGRNEQFF
TRBV5-1 . CASSLEGALYGYTF
TRBV6-1 . CASSEVLETQYF
TRBV4-3 . CASSQHYKDPNEKLFF
TRBV7-2 . CASSPWVRPNTEAFF